This T cell receptor beta chain was recorded in a study of chemoradiotherapy in HPV16-positive cancers (dated by TCRdb to 2022 to 2024). Describing the broader study: Functional T-cell assays on cells from two HPV16-positive patients defined candidate HPV-specific T-cell clones and common TCR motifs. The study set out to ask whether T-cell immunity against the HPV oncoproteins E6 and E7 changes over the course of chemoradiotherapy and whether that immunity affects survival. Next, the candidate HPV-specific TCRs and motifs were followed in TCR repertoires from around 87 patients with HPV-related cancers. What the study reported, not specific to this receptor: Improved recurrence-free survival in HPV16-positive patients was associated with expansion of HPV-responsive T cells during chemoradiotherapy. Expansion of candidate HPV-specific clones and E7-related TCR motifs was observed in the tumor microenvironment during treatment, whereas no such expansion was observed for non-HPV-specific T cells. The functional definition of HPV-specific T cells came from only two HPV16-positive patients, and the survival association was reported for HPV16-positive patients.

Libraries were made using the immunoSEQ multiplex PCR assay. Not all clones reach the TCRdb copy of this immuneACCESS table, which keeps in-frame sequences only. Checked studies attribute under half of the gap to unresolved V genes and leave the rest unexplained. The sample contains 9,500 to 15,000 clones, roughly nine tenths of them found a single time. The ten biggest clones cover about 2.7% of the sample. Taken from cysteine to phenylalanine, the CDR3 has 15 residues. Here the CDR3 DNA is all that survives: 45 bases in frame from base 1. From the germline V gene, CDR1 is SGHAT and CDR2 is FQNNGV. V drops 5 bases and J drops 3 bases, leaving 16 bases in between. With respect to this clone: No cognate antigen has been identified for it. One base away there is no much larger clone; base qualities are not given.

Repertoires were sampled repeatedly over the course of chemoradiotherapy, so clonal expansion could be followed in the tumor microenvironment. This specimen consisted of blood, obtained from a patient who underwent chemoradiotherapy. The V and J genes are TRBV11-2 and TRBJ2-5; the D gene may be TRBD1 or TRBD2, since each aligns over 6 bases. The source of this sequence is a human donor with HPV-associated anogenital cancer. The nucleotide sequence reads TGTGCCAGCAGCATGCAAAGGGGGGTCAAAGAGACCCAGTACTTC. This gives the protein CASSMQRGVKETQYF.